This T cell receptor beta chain is drawn from a study of OX40 agonist ivuxolimab in advanced cancers. Study-wide background: Patients were under 90% male with ages roughly 20 to 90, mean about 60.

Profiled with immunoSEQ multiplex PCR; TCRdb holds only in-frame clones, not every one. The table has about 58,000 clones, more than 70% seen once. This CDR3 has 14 residues. V shed 3 bases and J shed 3 bases, with 11 bases lying between them. The germline V gene has CDR1 KGHSH and CDR2 LQKENI. There are a few counts of this clone. Its antigen is as yet unknown. Points from the study as a whole: Circulating CD4+ and CD8+ T cells showed clonal expansion by week 6 at 0.1 to 3.0 mg/kg.

The source of this sequence is an adult with an advanced solid tumor such as melanoma, head and neck, liver or kidney cancer. Sequences were derived from CD4+ or CD8+ T cells sorted from blood, sampled in a trial of the OX40 agonist ivuxolimab. This chain connects TRBV18 to TRBJ1-1; D remains unclear. The CDR3 bases are TGTGCCAGCTCACCTTCGGTAAGAGACACTGAAGCTTTCTTT. Protein product: CASSPSVRDTEAFF. The full variable domain, in which reference TRBV18 and TRBJ1-1 provide the parts outside the CDR3, is NAGVMQNPRHLVRRRGQEARLRCSPMKGHSHVYWYRQLPEEGLKFMVYLQKENIIDESGMPKERFSAEFPKEGPSILRIQQVVRGDSAAYFCASSPSVRDTEAFFGQGTRLTVV.